The following is a TCR beta chain sequence with its context. This sample was taken from a study of shared T cell receptors in the human thymus. The V gene end was trimmed by 4 bases and the J gene end by 3 bases; junction bases not matched to a gene: 5. CDR3 length: 15 residues. Germline V gene sequence: CDR1 LNHDA, CDR2 SQIVND (reference sequence). Clones were read by immunoSEQ multiplex PCR, and TCRdb kept only the in-frame ones, dropping some. The table lists approximately 730,000 clones, 80% to 90% of them singletons. This sample was shared with a second study, whose subject was human thymus T cells. That study reports: Corrective cardiac operations yielded the resected thymus tissue. Use of V and J genes seemed skewed within the thymic and blood repertoires. Highly overlapping thymic repertoires in unrelated individuals were reported by related research.

The rearrangement links TRBV19 to TRBJ2-2; 7 nucleotides line up with TRBD1. The sequence came from a girl in the first two years of life with a congenital heart defect. Sequenced: thymocytes. The chain's CDR3 is CASSKRQGDTGELFF. CDR3 bases: TGTGCCAGTAGTAAGAGACAGGGCGACACCGGGGAGCTGTTTTTT.